The rows below give T cell receptor beta chains drawn from one sample of a study of T cells after yellow fever vaccination. TCRdb re-called the 5' RACE reads with MiXCR, one entry per CDR3 protein. The table lists about 340,000 distinct CDR3 sequences, about 4% of them singletons. The sequencing used PBMCs, collected 5 days after the yellow fever booster vaccination. The receptors shown here come from a man between 18 and 35 years old who received the YFV17D yellow fever vaccine. Each CDR3 is given without its conserved first and last residue. D genes are given only for firm matches.

J gene,CDR3 length,D gene,V gene,CDR3 protein
TRBJ1-2,12,-,TRBV4-1,ASSQTGLVYGYT
TRBJ1-2,10,TRBD1,TRBV29-1,SVETGYYGYT
TRBJ2-7,11,TRBD1,TRBV20-1,SATGTDPYEQY
TRBJ1-4,12,-,TRBV7-9,ASSLAGINEKLF
TRBJ2-2,10,-,TRBV6-6,ASTKRGGELF
TRBJ1-3,13,-,TRBV5-1,ASSLVGPRGNTIY
TRBJ2-5,12,TRBD2,TRBV5-4,ASSPSSGEGTQY
TRBJ2-2,13,-,TRBV11-2,ASSRAGLNTGELF
TRBJ1-2,17,TRBD1,TRBV10-3,AISESGPGTGGRYDGYT
TRBJ1-1,11,TRBD1,TRBV6-5,ASSYIGQGVAF
TRBJ2-7,10,-,TRBV27,ASRISPYEQY
TRBJ2-3,13,-,TRBV20-1,SARDRLSPPDTQY
TRBJ1-1,14,-,TRBV4-3,ASSQVVLGKDTEAF
TRBJ2-3,10,-,TRBV7-2,AVSVGTDTQY
TRBJ2-7,13,-,TRBV4-1,ASSQGNRGNYEQY
TRBJ2-2,12,-,TRBV12-3/TRBV12-4,ASRGGLLTGELF
TRBJ1-6,9,-,TRBV6-2/TRBV6-3,ASAIEYTLH
TRBJ2-6,11,-,TRBV12-3/TRBV12-4,ASGSTGANVLT
TRBJ2-5,11,-,TRBV15,ATTVGGQETQY
TRBJ1-5,13,-,TRBV6-1,ASSERVYSNQPQH
TRBJ1-1,16,-,TRBV5-1,ASSFGRGQTRLNTEAF
TRBJ1-4,14,TRBD1,TRBV5-1,ASSLGDRSTNEKLF
TRBJ2-1,12,-,TRBV7-2,ASSLEDWEDSKF
TRBJ1-2,13,TRBD1,TRBV2,ASNPGQGTNYGYT
TRBJ2-5,13,-,TRBV19,ASSITGGYQETQY
TRBJ2-5,12,-,TRBV20-1,SARRGDSQETQY
TRBJ1-5,13,-,TRBV6-1,ASAGTRNSNQPQH
TRBJ2-5,14,TRBD2,TRBV5-1,ASSLWTSGGQETQY
TRBJ2-7,12,TRBD2,TRBV5-1,ASSHPGRSHVQY
TRBJ1-5,13,TRBD1,TRBV24-1,ATSDGTGEFQPQH
TRBJ1-4,12,TRBD1,TRBV2,ASRGTGGNEKLF
TRBJ1-1,14,-,TRBV7-9,ASSLVGRTKNTEAF
TRBJ1-1,14,TRBD1,TRBV19,ASSTATDRANTEAF
TRBJ2-7,14,TRBD1,TRBV29-1,SVRQGAFQKGDEQY
TRBJ2-3,15,TRBD2,TRBV7-8,ASSSRLAGGGGDTQY
TRBJ1-6,15,-,TRBV7-9,ASSLGGGSSYNSPLH
TRBJ1-1,11,-,TRBV6-5,ASRTTVLREAF
TRBJ2-5,12,TRBD2,TRBV25-1,ARIQGLAGETQY
TRBJ1-2,13,-,TRBV9,ASSVGSRSGYGYT
TRBJ2-6,13,-,TRBV6-1,ASTQTGSGANVLT
TRBJ2-7,12,TRBD2,TRBV6-2/TRBV6-3,ASGPLGGRYEQY
TRBJ1-4,12,-,TRBV20-1,SAILPGVYEKLF
TRBJ2-3,12,-,TRBV20-1,SARARGLADTQY
TRBJ2-5,13,TRBD2,TRBV5-1,ASSVGLAGEETQY
TRBJ2-2,15,-,TRBV6-1,AINLWARRDNTGELF
TRBJ1-5,11,-,TRBV6-4,FVGAGHNQPQH
TRBJ1-1,12,-,TRBV12-3/TRBV12-4,ASSFRQFNTEAF
TRBJ2-3,12,-,TRBV4-3,ASSQGDSTDTQY